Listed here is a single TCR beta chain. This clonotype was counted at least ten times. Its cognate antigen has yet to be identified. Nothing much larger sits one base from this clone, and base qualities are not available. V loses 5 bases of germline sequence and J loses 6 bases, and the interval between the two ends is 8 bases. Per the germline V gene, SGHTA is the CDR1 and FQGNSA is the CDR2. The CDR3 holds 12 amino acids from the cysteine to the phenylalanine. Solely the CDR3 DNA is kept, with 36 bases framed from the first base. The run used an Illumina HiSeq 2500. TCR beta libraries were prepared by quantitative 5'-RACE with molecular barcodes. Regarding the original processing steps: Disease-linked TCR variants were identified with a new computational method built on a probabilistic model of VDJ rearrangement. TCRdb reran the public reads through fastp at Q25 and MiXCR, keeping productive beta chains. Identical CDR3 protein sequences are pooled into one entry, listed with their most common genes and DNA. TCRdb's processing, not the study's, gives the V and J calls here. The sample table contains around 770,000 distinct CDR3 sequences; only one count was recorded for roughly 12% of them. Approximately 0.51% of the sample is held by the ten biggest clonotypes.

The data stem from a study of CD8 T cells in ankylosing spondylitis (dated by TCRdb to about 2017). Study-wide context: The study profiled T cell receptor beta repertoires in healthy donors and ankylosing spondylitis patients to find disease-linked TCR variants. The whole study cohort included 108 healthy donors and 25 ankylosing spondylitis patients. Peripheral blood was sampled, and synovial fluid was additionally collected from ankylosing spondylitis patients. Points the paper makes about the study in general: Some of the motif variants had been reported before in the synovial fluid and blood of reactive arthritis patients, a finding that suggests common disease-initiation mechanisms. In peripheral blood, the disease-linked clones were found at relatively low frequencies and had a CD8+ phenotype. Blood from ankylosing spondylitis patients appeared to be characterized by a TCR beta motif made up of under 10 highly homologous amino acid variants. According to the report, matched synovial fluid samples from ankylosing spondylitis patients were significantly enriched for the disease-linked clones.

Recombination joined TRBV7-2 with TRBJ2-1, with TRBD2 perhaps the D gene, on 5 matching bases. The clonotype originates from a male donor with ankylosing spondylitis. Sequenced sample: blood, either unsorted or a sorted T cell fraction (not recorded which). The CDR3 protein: CASSRAGNEQFF. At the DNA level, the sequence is TGTGCCAGCAGCAGGGCGGGCAATGAGCAGTTCTTC.